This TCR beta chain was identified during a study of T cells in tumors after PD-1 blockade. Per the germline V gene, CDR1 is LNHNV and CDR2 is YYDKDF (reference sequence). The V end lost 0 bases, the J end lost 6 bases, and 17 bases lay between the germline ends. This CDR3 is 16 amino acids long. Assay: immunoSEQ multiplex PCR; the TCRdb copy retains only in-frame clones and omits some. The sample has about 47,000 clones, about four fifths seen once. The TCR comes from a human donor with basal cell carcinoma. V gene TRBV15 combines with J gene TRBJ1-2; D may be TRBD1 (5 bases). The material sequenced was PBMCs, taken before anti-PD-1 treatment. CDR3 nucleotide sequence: TGTGCCACCAGCAGAGATCACCCCGCAGGGCAGAATGGCTACACCTTC. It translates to CATSRDHPAGQNGYTF.